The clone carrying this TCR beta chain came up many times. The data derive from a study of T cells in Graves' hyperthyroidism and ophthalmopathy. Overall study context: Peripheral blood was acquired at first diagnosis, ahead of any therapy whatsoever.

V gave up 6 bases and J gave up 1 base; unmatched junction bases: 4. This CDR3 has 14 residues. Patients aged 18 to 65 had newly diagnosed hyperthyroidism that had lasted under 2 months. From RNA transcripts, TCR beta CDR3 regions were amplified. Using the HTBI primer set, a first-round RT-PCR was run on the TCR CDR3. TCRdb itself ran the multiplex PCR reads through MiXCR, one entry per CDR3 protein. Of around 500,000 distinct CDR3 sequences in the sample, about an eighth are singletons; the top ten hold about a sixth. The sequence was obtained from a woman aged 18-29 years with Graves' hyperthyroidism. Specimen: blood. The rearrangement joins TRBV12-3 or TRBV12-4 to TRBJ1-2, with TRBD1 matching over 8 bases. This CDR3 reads CASSPTGDNYGYTF. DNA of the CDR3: TGTGCCAGCAGCCCGACAGGGGATAACTATGGCTACACCTTC.